Shown below are 23 T cell receptor beta chains from a single sample sequenced in a study of CD8 T cells in Susac syndrome (dated by TCRdb to between 2018 and 2020). Preparation of the library involved the immunoSEQ multiplex PCR assay. RNA was extracted using the RNeasy kit, and roughly 0.5 to 1 ug of the RNA was reverse transcribed with random hexamers. The public reads were run again by TCRdb, first through fastp at Q25 and then through MiXCR, and only productive beta chains were kept. Entries are consolidated by CDR3 protein sequence, retaining the most common genes and DNA. The sample profile shows some 210,000 distinct CDR3 sequences; about 94% of them were found once. The top ten clones comprise 0.15% to 0.2% of the sample. The sample consisted of CD4+ T cells from PBMCs. The source is a human donor with Susac syndrome.

This chain connects TRBV24-1 to TRBJ2-5; 7 bases are shared with TRBD1. Germline assignment: CDR1 KGHDR and CDR2 SFDVKD. With 8 bases clipped from V and 10 bases from J, the junction kept 15 bases outside the gene matches. This CDR3 region has 14 residues. The CDR3 protein is CATKGQPELGDQYF. CDR3 nucleotide sequence: TGTGCCACCAAGGGACAGCCGGAACTAGGAGACCAGTACTTC.

The chain is built from TRBV12-3 or TRBV12-4 and TRBJ2-3; D ambiguous. This CDR3 comprises 13 residues. The V gene lost 6 bases and the J gene lost 3 bases, with 10 bases spanning the gap. The CDR3 loop is CASRPDPTDTQYF. CDR3 DNA: TGTGCCAGCAGGCCTGATCCGACAGATACGCAGTATTTT.

The V and J genes are TRBV6-5 and TRBJ1-1; maybe TRBD1 (5 bases). The CDR3 length is 14 residues. Trimming left V 3 bases short and J 0 bases short, with 8 bases between. Germline CDR1 reads MNHEY; CDR2 reads SVGAGI. The DNA for the CDR3 is TGTGCCAGCAGTTATGACAGTTTGAACACTGAAGCTTTCTTT. This encodes CASSYDSLNTEAFF.

The chain is built from TRBV3-1 and TRBJ2-5; D ambiguous. Germline loops: CDR1 LGHDT, CDR2 YNNKEL (reference sequence). V gave up 7 bases and J gave up 3 bases, with 18 bases separating them. The CDR3 has 15 amino acids. In nucleotides, the CDR3 is TGTGCCAGCATGGGCCGTTTACTTGACAAAGAGACCCAGTACTTC. Residues: CASMGRLLDKETQYF.

This chain connects TRBV20-1 to TRBJ1-1, with 8 positions matching TRBD1. The length of the CDR3 is 15 residues. Germline CDR1 DFQATT, CDR2 SNEGSKA (reference sequence). V was pared by 0 bases and J by 1 base, with 4 bases of the junction left unmatched. As DNA, the CDR3 is TGCAGTGCTAGAGAAATGACAGGGGAGAACACTGAAGCTTTCTTT. This encodes CSAREMTGENTEAFF.

The chain links TRBV20-1 to TRBJ2-5; weak D call: TRBD1 (6 bases). Germline loops: CDR1 DFQATT, CDR2 SNEGSKA (reference sequence). Trimming stripped 5 bases from V and 3 bases from J, with 19 bases between. This CDR3 is built from 15 residues. DNA of the CDR3: TGCAGTGCTTATGGGAGACAGGTGAAGAAAGAGACCCAGTACTTC. Its protein is CSAYGRQVKKETQYF.

The chain has TRBV9 and TRBJ1-6, with D possibly TRBD1 on 6 matching bases. CDR1 is SGDLS, CDR2 YYNGEE, per germline. Trimming shortened V by 0 bases and J by 6 bases, and 16 bases separated the two germline ends. The CDR3 covers 17 residues. DNA of the CDR3: TGTGCCAGCAGCGTAGAGGGCGTTACCAGGGGTAATTCACCCCTCCACTTT. Its translation: CASSVEGVTRGNSPLHF.

The CDR3 protein is CSAFAGTSNEQFF. DNA for the CDR3: TGCAGTGCTTTCGCCGGGACAAGCAATGAGCAGTTCTTC. V and J are TRBV20-1 and TRBJ2-1, with a weak D call TRBD1 (6 bases). Germline lookup yields CDR1 DFQATT and CDR2 SNEGSKA (reference sequence). The CDR3 is 13 amino acids. Between the trimmed V and J ends, which lost 5 bases and 6 bases, there was a span of 14 bases.

In this sample, this clonotype turned up once. The V call is TRBV3-1, the J call TRBJ1-1, with 7 positions matching TRBD1. V gave up 1 base and J gave up 8 bases; unmatched junction bases: 19. Germline V gene data show CDR1 as LGHDT and CDR2 as YNNKEL (reference sequence). The CDR3 runs to 18 residues. The CDR3 region has the DNA TGTGCCAGCAGCCAAGCTCTGGGACAGTATGACCGCGGAAGCGAAGCTTTCTTT. This encodes CASSQALGQYDRGSEAFF.

This clonotype appeared once. This sequence joins TRBV5-1 and TRBJ2-7, with D maybe TRBD1 (5 bases). This CDR3 has 15 amino acids. CDR1 SGHRS and CDR2 YFSETQ come from the germline V gene. V dropped 3 bases and J dropped 4 bases, with 17 bases sitting between them. CDR3 loop: CASSSDRRPLYEQYF. The DNA of the CDR3 is TGCGCCAGCAGCTCCGACAGAAGACCTCTTTACGAGCAGTACTTC.

This sequence joins TRBV20-1 and TRBJ1-3; 8 bases agree with TRBD1. The CDR3 totals 13 residues. Germline V CDR1 and CDR2: DFQATT, SNEGSKA (reference sequence). The trim removed 3 bases at V and 2 bases at J, leaving 0 bases unmatched. The DNA of the CDR3 is TGCAGTGCTAGGACAGGGGCTGGAAACACCATATATTTT. It encodes CSARTGAGNTIYF.

This clonotype showed up just once. This chain links TRBV28 with TRBJ1-1, with 10 bases that match TRBD1. CDR1 and CDR2 from the germline V gene are MDHEN and SYDVKM. The V gene end was trimmed by 6 bases and the J gene end by 0 bases; junction bases not matched to a gene: 7. The CDR3 has 16 residues. For the CDR3, the DNA is TGTGCCAGCAGGACAGGGGGCGCTTACGTGAACACTGAAGCTTTCTTT. Its translation: CASRTGGAYVNTEAFF.

This rearrangement joins TRBV12-3 or TRBV12-4 to TRBJ1-2; D may be TRBD1 (6 bases). V lost 2 bases, J lost 5 bases, and 6 bases lay in between. The CDR3 sequence is 12 residues long. CDR3 protein: CASSLTGYGYTF. The DNA of the CDR3 is TGTGCCAGCAGTTTAACAGGGTATGGCTACACCTTC.

This chain connects TRBV11-3 to TRBJ2-6; D unresolved. CDR1 is SGHNT, CDR2 YENEEA, per germline. V was shortened by 2 bases and J by 0 bases, with 14 bases between the two germline ends. The CDR3 has 18 residues. As DNA, the CDR3 is TGTGCCAGCAGCTTATGGGCTACCGGTCCCTCTGGGGCCAACGTCCTGACTTTC. It yields the protein CASSLWATGPSGANVLTF.

The chain has TRBV5-4 and TRBJ2-4, with 11 bases fitting TRBD1. The CDR3 sequence is 15 residues long. V lost 0 bases to trimming and J lost 8 bases; unmatched junction nucleotides: 4. Germline V lookup: CDR1 SGHNT, CDR2 YYREEE (reference sequence). CDR3 residues: CASSLGGTGGHIQYF. The CDR3 region has the DNA TGTGCCAGCAGCTTGGGGGGGACAGGGGGGCACATTCAGTACTTC.

This chain uses TRBV15 with TRBJ1-1; D ambiguous. With 0 bases removed from V and 3 bases from J, the gap between germline ends came to 17 bases. Germline V gene lookup returns CDR1 LNHNV and CDR2 YYDKDF (reference sequence). This CDR3 spans 17 amino acids. The CDR3 DNA follows: TGTGCCACCAGCAGAGATCAGCGTTTCTCCCGGGACACTGAAGCTTTCTTT. This sequence encodes CATSRDQRFSRDTEAFF.

This rearrangement joins TRBV6-6 to TRBJ2-7, with 9 bases aligning to TRBD1. There are 15 residues in the CDR3. The V gene's germline CDR1 is MNHNY and CDR2 SVGAGI (reference sequence). After removal of 6 bases from V and 0 bases from J, the junction contained 6 bases not matched to a gene. CDR3 in amino acids: CASRRDRVDSYEQYF. The CDR3 DNA is TGTGCCAGCAGAAGGGACAGGGTAGACTCCTACGAGCAGTACTTC.

The chain employs TRBV10-3 and TRBJ2-3; possibly TRBD1 for D (5 bases). The CDR3 is made up of 13 amino acids. The V end was cut by 7 bases, the J end by 0 bases, with 8 bases between. Germline V gene data show CDR1 as ENHRY and CDR2 as SYGVKD. CDR3 amino acids: CAINGASTDTQYF. The CDR3 coding sequence is TGTGCCATCAATGGGGCGAGCACAGATACGCAGTATTTT.

V and J are TRBV28 and TRBJ1-1, with unresolved D. Germline V gives CDR1 MDHEN, CDR2 SYDVKM. Trimming cost V 5 bases and J 7 bases, with 11 bases left between them. CDR3 length: 12 amino acids. The CDR3 region has the DNA TGTGCCAGCAGTACAACGGACGGTGAAGCTTTCTTT. This codes for CASSTTDGEAFF.

This chain joins TRBV30 and TRBJ1-6, with D perhaps TRBD1 (5 bases). The CDR3 runs to 12 residues. Germline lookup yields CDR1 GTSNPN and CDR2 SVGIG (reference sequence). The CDR3 region has the DNA TGTGCTCTACGGGGGGATAATTCACCCCTCCACTTT. Translated: CALRGDNSPLHF.

This chain uses TRBV18 with TRBJ2-7, with D possibly TRBD1 on 6 matching bases. In germline, CDR1 is KGHSH, CDR2 LQKENI. This CDR3 spans 14 amino acids. Trimming removed 6 bases from V and 5 bases from J, with 17 bases in between. The CDR3 spells CASSRRDNGNEQYF. The CDR3 DNA is TGTGCCAGCTCCCGCCGGGACAATGGTAACGAGCAGTACTTC. Full variable domain (remainder filled in from reference TRBV18 and TRBJ2-7): NAGVMQNPRHLVRRRGQEARLRCSPMKGHSHVYWYRQLPEEGLKFMVYLQKENIIDESGMPKERFSAEFPKEGPSILRIQQVVRGDSAAYFCASSRRDNGNEQYFGPGTRLTVT.

The chain recombines TRBV7-2 with TRBJ1-5, with 9 nucleotides matching TRBD1. The CDR3 spans 18 residues. Germline V lookup: CDR1 SGHTA, CDR2 FQGNSA. V shed 5 bases and J 5 bases; nucleotides not matched to a gene: 16. CDR3 amino acids: CASSPLPGQGERYQPQHF. Here the CDR3 DNA reads TGTGCCAGCAGCCCTCTCCCGGGACAGGGTGAGAGATATCAGCCCCAGCATTTT.

V usage is TRBV4-2 and J usage is TRBJ1-5; D is perhaps TRBD1 (5 bases). There are 18 residues in the CDR3. Germline loops: CDR1 LGHNA, CDR2 YNFKEQ. V lost 0 bases to trimming and J lost 3 bases, with 18 bases between them. The CDR3 DNA is TGTGCCAGCAGCCAAGAACCCAGTCCCGCAGGGTTCAATCAGCCCCAGCATTTT. Translating gives CASSQEPSPAGFNQPQHF.